The present entry profiles one T cell receptor beta chain with its context. The data derive from a study of blood T cell repertoires in COVID-19. Study details: Sources were T cells, B-cell-depleted T cells, or PBMCs; the material itself was cDNA or gDNA.

V trimming: 5 bases; J trimming: 3 bases; junction bases outside the gene matches: 6. CDR1 MDHEN and CDR2 SYDVKM come from the germline V gene. This CDR3 has 14 residues. Sequenced by immunoSEQ multiplex PCR; TCRdb stores in-frame clones only, minus some. This table has about 220,000 clones, 80% appearing once. V usage is TRBV28 and J usage is TRBJ1-2; 7 bases match TRBD1. The specimen was peripheral blood. The clonotype comes from a human donor in a cohort sampled during active COVID-19. The CDR3 reads CASSRTDRDYGYTF. In DNA, the CDR3 is TGTGCCAGCAGTAGAACCGACAGGGACTATGGCTACACCTTC.